The rows below give T cell receptor beta chains drawn from one sample of a study of T cells expressing NK-cell markers. TCRdb reanalyzed the 5' RACE reads and collapses them to one entry per CDR3 protein, without DNA. This repertoire includes some 600,000 distinct CDR3 sequences. The material sequenced was blood T cells: a sorted CD56 or NKG2C T cell subset, CD4+ or CD8+ T cells, or bulk PBMC T cells (not recorded which). These receptors originate from a young man in good health. CDR3s include the opening cysteine and the closing phenylalanine or tryptophan.

>TRBJ2-1|TRBV7-9
CASSARQGKAYNEQFF
>TRBJ2-3|TRBV20-1
CSAAGAGAPDTQYF
>TRBJ2-7|TRBV20-1
CSARGLVMAYEQYF
>TRBJ2-3|TRBV5-1
CASSFLTGAQDTQYF
>TRBJ2-1|TRBV12-3/TRBV12-4
CASSLLAGGRNEQFF
>TRBJ2-1|TRBV11-2
CASSLVVSSGTNEQFF
>TRBJ2-6|TRBV5-1
CASSFLSGGRLSGANVLTF
>TRBJ1-1|TRBV7-2
CASSLVLRDRTFF
>TRBJ2-2|TRBV15
CATSSFPVTNTGELFF
>TRBJ2-4|TRBV12-3/TRBV12-4
CASSYGTSREVIQYF
>TRBJ1-6|TRBV12-3/TRBV12-4
CASSPNDGYNSPLHF
>TRBJ2-7|TRBV5-1
CASSLTRTPIYEQYF
>TRBJ1-1|TRBV12-3/TRBV12-4
CASGPNRFTEAFF
>TRBJ2-5|TRBV10-2
CASSEIGTSGPRSGEETQYF
>TRBJ1-5|TRBV5-1
CASSPSSNSNQPQHF
>TRBJ2-1|TRBV20-1
CSARDFGEGLRGEQFF
>TRBJ2-4|TRBV7-8
CASSSGAREPRINIQYF
>TRBJ2-3|TRBV15
CATSRGVAGITDTQYF
>TRBJ2-5|TRBV20-1
CSARGGQLQETQYF
>TRBJ2-5|TRBV5-6
CASSFRTSAVQETQYF
>TRBJ2-1|TRBV6-5
CASSTGAAGAPYNEQFF
>TRBJ1-1|TRBV3-1
CASSRKRRVNTEAFF
>TRBJ2-1|TRBV12-3/TRBV12-4
CASRLGLPLYNEQFF
>TRBJ1-2|TRBV28
CASSLSDYGYTF
>TRBJ1-2|TRBV5-1
CASTGQGQGLGYTF
>TRBJ1-1|TRBV5-6
CASSPTGVRLNTEAFF
>TRBJ2-7|TRBV4-1
CASSPQVQQFEQYF
>TRBJ1-2|TRBV29-1
CSVGEGPGYTF
>TRBJ2-1|TRBV7-9
CASSPPHAGGSNEQFF
>TRBJ2-1|TRBV20-1
CSARHRGVHNEQFF
>TRBJ1-2|TRBV20-1
CSAKQEPYYGYTF
>TRBJ2-1|TRBV30
CAWSAPTSGVYNEQFF
>TRBJ2-1|TRBV11-2
CASSRDRGRYNEQFF
>TRBJ2-3|TRBV28
CASSFMQGARDTQYF
>TRBJ2-1|TRBV7-2
CASSSRWTSGLRVEQFF
>TRBJ1-3|TRBV12-3/TRBV12-4
CASSPHRGGAGNTIYF
>TRBJ2-2|TRBV4-1
CASSQDGTGIVGGELFF
>TRBJ2-5|TRBV10-1
CASSESRLAGVGKETQYF
>TRBJ2-3|TRBV28
CASRGSGSGTDTQYF
>TRBJ2-1|TRBV7-2
CASSPRDWGYNEQFF
>TRBJ2-2|TRBV4-1
CASSQSAGPLNTGELFF
>TRBJ1-6|TRBV27
CASSSDRGNKSPLHF